This T cell receptor (beta chain) appears in the sequencing data of a study of CXCR3-negative and CXCR3-positive naive CD8 T cells. The CDR3 extends over 12 amino acids. The germline CDR1 and CDR2 sequences are LNHNV and YYDKDF (reference sequence). Remarks on this clonotype: Its antigen remains unidentified.

Regarding the study as a whole: Naive cells that were CXCR3-positive had more hydrophobic TRB CDR3s (compared with CXCR3-negative naive cells).

The method, 5' RACE with UMI labels, was used to prepare the TRB cDNA libraries. No DNA is given; TCRdb re-called the 5' RACE reads and lists each CDR3 protein once. The listing records roughly 80,000 distinct CDR3 sequences. This TCR was sampled from a human donor in good health. Some clones in this sample may be carry-over from other donors' samples. The chain uses TRBV15 and TRBJ1-1; the TRBD1 assignment by TCRdb is unverifiable without DNA. The specimen sequenced was naive CXCR3+ CD8+ T cells from blood. The subset: CD45RO-CCR7+CD27+CD95- naive CD8+ T cells expressing CXCR3 (TNR3+). Here the CDR3 reads CATSTGGSEAFF.